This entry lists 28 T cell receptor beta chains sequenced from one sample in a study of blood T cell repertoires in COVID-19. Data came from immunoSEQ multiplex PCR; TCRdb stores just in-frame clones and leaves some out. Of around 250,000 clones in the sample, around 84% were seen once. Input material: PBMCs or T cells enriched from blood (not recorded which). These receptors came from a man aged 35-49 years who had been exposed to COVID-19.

The CDR3 loop is CASSIGGQSPYGYTF. The CDR3 DNA reads TGTGCCAGTAGTATTGGGGGACAGTCACCCTATGGCTACACCTTC. The rearrangement links TRBV19 to TRBJ1-2; 7 bases are shared with TRBD1. The junction had 8 bases not matched to a gene; V was cut back by 3 bases and J by 4 bases. Germline CDR1 LNHDA, CDR2 SQIVND (reference sequence). The length of the CDR3 is 15 residues.

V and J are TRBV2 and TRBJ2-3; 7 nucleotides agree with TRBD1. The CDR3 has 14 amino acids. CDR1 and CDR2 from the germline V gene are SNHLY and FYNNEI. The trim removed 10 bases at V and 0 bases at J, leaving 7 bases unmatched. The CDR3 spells CATKDRLSTDTQYF. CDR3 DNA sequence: TGTGCCACAAAGGACAGGCTTAGCACAGATACGCAGTATTTT. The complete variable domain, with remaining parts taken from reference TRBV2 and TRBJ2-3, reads EPEVTQTPSHQVTQMGQEVILRCVPISNHLYFYWYRQILGQKVEFLVSFYNNEISEKSEIFDDQFSVERPDGSNFTLKIRSTKLEDSAMYFCATKDRLSTDTQYFGPGTRLTVL.

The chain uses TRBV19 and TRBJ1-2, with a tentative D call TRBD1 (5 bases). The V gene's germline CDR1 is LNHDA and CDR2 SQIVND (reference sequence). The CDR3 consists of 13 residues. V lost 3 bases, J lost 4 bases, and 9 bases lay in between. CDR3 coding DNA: TGTGCCAGTAGTATTAAAAGGGGCTATGGCTACACCTTC. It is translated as CASSIKRGYGYTF.

The CDR3 is CASSNSGTDEAFF. CDR3 DNA: TGTGCCAGCTCAAATTCCGGGACAGATGAAGCTTTCTTT. The chain employs TRBV18 and TRBJ1-1, with 7 bases lining up with TRBD1. Germline CDR1 and CDR2: KGHSH and LQKENI. V trimming: 5 bases; J trimming: 7 bases; junction bases outside the gene matches: 7. This CDR3 is 13 amino acids long.

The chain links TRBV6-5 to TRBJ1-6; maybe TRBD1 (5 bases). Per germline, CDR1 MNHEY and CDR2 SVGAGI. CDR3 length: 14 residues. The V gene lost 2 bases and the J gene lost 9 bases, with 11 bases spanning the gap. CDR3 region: CASSYGAPGSPLHF. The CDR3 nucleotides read TGTGCCAGCAGTTACGGGGCTCCGGGTTCACCCCTCCACTTT.

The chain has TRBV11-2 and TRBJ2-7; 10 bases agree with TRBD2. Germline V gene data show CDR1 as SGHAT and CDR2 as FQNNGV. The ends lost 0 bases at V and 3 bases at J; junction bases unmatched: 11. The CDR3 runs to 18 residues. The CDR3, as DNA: TGTGCCAGCAGCTTAGAGGCTCCGACTAGCGGGTTACACTACGAGCAGTACTTC. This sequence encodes CASSLEAPTSGLHYEQYF.

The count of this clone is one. CDR3 amino acids: CASSVGQGNYGYTF. The CDR3 DNA reads TGTGCCAGCAGCGTCGGACAGGGAAACTATGGCTACACCTTC. The V gene is TRBV7-8, the J gene TRBJ1-2; 8 positions match TRBD1. Looked up from germline, CDR1 is SGHVS and CDR2 is FQNEAQ. The CDR3 consists of 14 residues. V shed 5 bases and J 2 bases; nucleotides not matched to a gene: 4.

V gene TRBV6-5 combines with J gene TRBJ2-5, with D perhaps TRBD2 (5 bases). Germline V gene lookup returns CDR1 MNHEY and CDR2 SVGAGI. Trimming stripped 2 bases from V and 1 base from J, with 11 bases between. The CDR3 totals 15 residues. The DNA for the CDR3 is TGTGCCAGCAGTTACGGGTCGGCGGGCCAAGAGACCCAGTACTTC. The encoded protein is CASSYGSAGQETQYF.

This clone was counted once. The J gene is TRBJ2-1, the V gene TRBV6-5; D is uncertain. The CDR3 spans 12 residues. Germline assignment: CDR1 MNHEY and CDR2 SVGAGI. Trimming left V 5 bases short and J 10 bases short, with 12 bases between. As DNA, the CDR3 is TGTGCCAGCAGTCCCCGCCCCGGGGAGCAGTTCTTC. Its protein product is CASSPRPGEQFF.

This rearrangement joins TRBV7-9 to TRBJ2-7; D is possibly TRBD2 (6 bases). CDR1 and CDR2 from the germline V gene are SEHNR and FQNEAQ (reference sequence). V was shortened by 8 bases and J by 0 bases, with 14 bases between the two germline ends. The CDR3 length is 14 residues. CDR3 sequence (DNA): TGTGCCAGCGGCGAGAGGGAGGACTCCTACGAGCAGTACTTC. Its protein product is CASGEREDSYEQYF. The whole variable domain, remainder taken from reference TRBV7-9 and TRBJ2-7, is DTGVSQNPRHKITKRGQNVTFRCDPISEHNRLYWYRQTLGQGPEFLTYFQNEAQLEKSRLLSDRFSAERPKGSFSTLEIQRTEQGDSAMYLCASGEREDSYEQYFGPGTRLTVT.

This chain's CDR3 is CASSPSNTDNEQFF. CDR3 bases: TGTGCCAGCTCACCATCGAATACAGACAATGAGCAGTTCTTC. This sequence joins TRBV18 and TRBJ2-1, with no clear D. Trimming removed 2 bases at V and 5 bases at J, with 10 bases between. Germline loops: CDR1 KGHSH, CDR2 LQKENI. The CDR3 extends over 14 amino acids.

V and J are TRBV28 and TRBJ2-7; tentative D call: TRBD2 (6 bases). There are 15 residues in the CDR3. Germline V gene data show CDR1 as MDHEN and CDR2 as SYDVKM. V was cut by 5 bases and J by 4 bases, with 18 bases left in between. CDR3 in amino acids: CASSGHGSGNYEQYF. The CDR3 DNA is TGTGCCAGCAGTGGGCACGGGAGCGGTAATTACGAGCAGTACTTC.

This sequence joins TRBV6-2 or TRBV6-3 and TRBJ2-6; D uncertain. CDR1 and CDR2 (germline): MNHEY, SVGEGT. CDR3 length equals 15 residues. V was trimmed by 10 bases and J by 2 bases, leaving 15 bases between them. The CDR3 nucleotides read TGTGCCACCAACCCCCAGGAACCTGGGGCCAACGTCCTGACTTTC. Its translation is CATNPQEPGANVLTF.

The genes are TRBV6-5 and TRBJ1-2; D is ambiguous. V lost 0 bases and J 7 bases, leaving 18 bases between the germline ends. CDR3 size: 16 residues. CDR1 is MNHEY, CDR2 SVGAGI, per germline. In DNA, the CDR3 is TGTGCCAGCAGTTACTCGAACAGCATAGACCCGTTTGGCTACACCTTC. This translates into CASSYSNSIDPFGYTF.

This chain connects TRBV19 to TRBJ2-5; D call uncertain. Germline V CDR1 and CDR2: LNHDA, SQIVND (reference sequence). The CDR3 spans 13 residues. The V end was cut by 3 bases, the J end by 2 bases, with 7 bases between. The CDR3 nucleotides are TGTGCCAGTAGTATGAACAGACAAGAGACCCAGTACTTC. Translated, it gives CASSMNRQETQYF.

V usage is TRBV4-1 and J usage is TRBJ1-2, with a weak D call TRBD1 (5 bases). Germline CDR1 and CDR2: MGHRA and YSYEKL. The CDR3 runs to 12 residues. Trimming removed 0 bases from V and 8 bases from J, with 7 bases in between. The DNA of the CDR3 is TGCGCCAGCAGCCAAGACAGGGTCGGCTACACCTTC. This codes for CASSQDRVGYTF.

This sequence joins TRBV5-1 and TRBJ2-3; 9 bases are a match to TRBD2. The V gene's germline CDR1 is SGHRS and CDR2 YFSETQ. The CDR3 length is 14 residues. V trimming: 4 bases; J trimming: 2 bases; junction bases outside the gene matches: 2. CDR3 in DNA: TGCGCCAGCAGCCTAGCGGGGCTCACAGATACGCAGTATTTT. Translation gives CASSLAGLTDTQYF.

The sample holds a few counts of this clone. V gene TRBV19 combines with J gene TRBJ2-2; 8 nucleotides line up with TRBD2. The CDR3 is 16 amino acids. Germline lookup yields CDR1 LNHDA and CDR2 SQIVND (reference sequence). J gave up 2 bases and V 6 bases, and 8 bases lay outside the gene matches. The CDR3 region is CASRTQAGVNTGELFF. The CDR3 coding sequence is TGTGCCAGTAGAACTCAAGCGGGGGTAAACACCGGGGAGCTGTTTTTT.

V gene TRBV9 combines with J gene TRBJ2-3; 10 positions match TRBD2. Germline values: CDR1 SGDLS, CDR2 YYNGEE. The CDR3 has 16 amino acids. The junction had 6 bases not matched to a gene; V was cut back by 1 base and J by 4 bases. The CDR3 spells CASSVRTSGTADTQYF. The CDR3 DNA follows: TGTGCCAGCAGCGTACGGACTAGCGGCACGGCAGATACGCAGTATTTT. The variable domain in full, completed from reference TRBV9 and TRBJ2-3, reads DSGVTQTPKHLITATGQRVTLRCSPRSGDLSVYWYQQSLDQGLQFLIQYYNGEERAKGNILERFSAQQFPDLHSELNLSSLELGDSALYFCASSVRTSGTADTQYFGPGTRLTVL.

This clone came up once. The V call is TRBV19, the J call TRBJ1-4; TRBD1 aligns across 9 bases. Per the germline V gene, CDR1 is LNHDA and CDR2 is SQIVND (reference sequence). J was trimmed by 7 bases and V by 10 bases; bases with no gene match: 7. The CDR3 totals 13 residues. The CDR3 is CATQDRGFEKLFF. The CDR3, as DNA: TGTGCCACTCAGGACAGGGGATTTGAAAAACTGTTTTTT. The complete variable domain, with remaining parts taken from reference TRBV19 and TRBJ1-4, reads DGGITQSPKYLFRKEGQNVTLSCEQNLNHDAMYWYRQDPGQGLRLIYYSQIVNDFQKGDIAEGYSVSREKKESFPLTVTSAQKNPTAFYLCATQDRGFEKLFFGSGTQLSVL.

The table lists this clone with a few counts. The CDR3 loop reads CASSLGEGVFYGYTF. The CDR3 DNA reads TGTGCCAGCAGCTTAGGGGAGGGGGTCTTCTATGGCTACACCTTC. The chain joins TRBV7-8 to TRBJ1-2; maybe TRBD1 (6 bases). The length of the CDR3 is 15 residues. Trimming stripped 1 base from V and 4 bases from J, with 13 bases between. The germline V gene has CDR1 SGHVS and CDR2 FQNEAQ.

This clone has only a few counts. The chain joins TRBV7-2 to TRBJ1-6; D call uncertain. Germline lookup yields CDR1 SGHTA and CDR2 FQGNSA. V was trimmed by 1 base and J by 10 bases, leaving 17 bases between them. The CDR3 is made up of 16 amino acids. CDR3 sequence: CASSLGLDGVGSPLHF. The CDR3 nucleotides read TGTGCCAGCAGCTTAGGTCTGGACGGGGTCGGGTCACCCCTCCACTTT. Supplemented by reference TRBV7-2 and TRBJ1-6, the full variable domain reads GAGVSQSPSNKVTEKGKDVELRCDPISGHTALYWYRQSLGQGLEFLIYFQGNSAPDKSGLPSDRFSAERTGGSVSTLTIQRTQQEDSAVYLCASSLGLDGVGSPLHFGNGTRLTVT.

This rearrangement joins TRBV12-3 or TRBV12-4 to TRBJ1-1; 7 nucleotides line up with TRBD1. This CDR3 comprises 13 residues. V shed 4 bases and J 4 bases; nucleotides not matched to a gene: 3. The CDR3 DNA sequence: TGTGCCAGCAGTTCAACAGGGGCCACTGAAGCTTTCTTT. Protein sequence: CASSSTGATEAFF.

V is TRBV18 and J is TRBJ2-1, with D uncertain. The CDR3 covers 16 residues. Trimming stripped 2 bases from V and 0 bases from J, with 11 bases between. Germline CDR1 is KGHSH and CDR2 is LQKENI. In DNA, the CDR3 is TGTGCCAGCTCACCAGAAGCTGTGAGCTCCTACAATGAGCAGTTCTTC. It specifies CASSPEAVSSYNEQFF.

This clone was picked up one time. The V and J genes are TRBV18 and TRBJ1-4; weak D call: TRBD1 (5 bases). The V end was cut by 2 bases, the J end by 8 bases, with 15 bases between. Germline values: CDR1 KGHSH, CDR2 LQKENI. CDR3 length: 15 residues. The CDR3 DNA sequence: TGTGCCAGCTCACCAGGGATTTCAGGGTCCGAAAAACTGTTTTTT. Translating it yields CASSPGISGSEKLFF.

In DNA, the CDR3 is TGTGCCAGCACCCCCGGGGGGATCAGTAACAATGAGCAGTTCTTC. Its protein is CASTPGGISNNEQFF. This sequence joins TRBV6-2 or TRBV6-3 and TRBJ2-1; 7 bases fit TRBD2. Germline lookup yields CDR1 MNHEY and CDR2 SVGEGT. The CDR3 length is 15 residues. The V segment lost 7 bases and the J segment 5 bases; nucleotides outside the gene matches: 11.

The CDR3 nucleotides read TGCGCCAGCAGTGAAGGTAGCGGGAGTGGCATTCAGTACTTC. It yields the protein CASSEGSGSGIQYF. This sequence joins TRBV10-2 and TRBJ2-4, with 9 bases fitting TRBD2. With V trimmed by 3 bases and J by 9 bases, 6 bases remained unmatched. This CDR3 spans 14 amino acids. Germline lookup yields CDR1 WSHSY and CDR2 SAAADI.

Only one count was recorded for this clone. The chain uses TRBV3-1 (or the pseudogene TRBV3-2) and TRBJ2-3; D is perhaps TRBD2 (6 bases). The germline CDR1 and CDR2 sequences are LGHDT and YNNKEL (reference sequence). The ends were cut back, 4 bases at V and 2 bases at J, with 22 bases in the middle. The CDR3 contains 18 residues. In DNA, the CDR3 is TGTGCCAGCAGCCTCCTCGGTGGTAGCGGAGACTACACAGATACGCAGTATTTT. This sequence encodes CASSLLGGSGDYTDTQYF.